There are a few counts of the clone carrying this T cell receptor (beta chain). The target antigen is unknown. When the RNA was reverse transcribed, random hexamers were used with an input of about 0.5 to 1 ug. Amplification of TCR beta CDR3 was carried out by immunoSEQ multiplex PCR, which covered 54 Vbeta and 13 Jbeta segments. TCRdb re-analysed the immunoSEQ multiplex PCR reads in MiXCR, keeping a single row per CDR3 protein. The table records approximately 280,000 distinct CDR3 sequences, approximately 84% of them present only once. The study sequenced TCR beta in blood CD8+ and CD4+ T cells. Bulk CD8+ and CD4+ cells came from magnetic negative isolation; CD8+ TEMRA by FACS. These data originate in a study of CD8 T cells in Susac syndrome. The germline CDR1 and CDR2 sequences are SEHNR and FQNEAQ (reference sequence). The CDR3 contains 11 residues. Trimming removed 6 bases at V and 6 bases at J, with 9 bases between.

Points from the study as a whole: The TCR sequencing and HLA analysis in the study involved a relatively small number of individuals, as the study acknowledged.

The specimen was CD8+ T cells from PBMCs. V and J are TRBV7-9 and TRBJ2-7; maybe TRBD1 (7 bases). The sequence derives from a human donor with multiple sclerosis. CDR3 amino acids: CASRQGGEQYF. CDR3 coding DNA: TGTGCCAGCAGGCAGGGGGGCGAGCAGTACTTC. The whole variable domain, filled in from reference TRBV7-9 and TRBJ2-7, reads DTGVSQNPRHKITKRGQNVTFRCDPISEHNRLYWYRQTLGQGPEFLTYFQNEAQLEKSRLLSDRFSAERPKGSFSTLEIQRTEQGDSAMYLCASRQGGEQYFGPGTRLTVT.